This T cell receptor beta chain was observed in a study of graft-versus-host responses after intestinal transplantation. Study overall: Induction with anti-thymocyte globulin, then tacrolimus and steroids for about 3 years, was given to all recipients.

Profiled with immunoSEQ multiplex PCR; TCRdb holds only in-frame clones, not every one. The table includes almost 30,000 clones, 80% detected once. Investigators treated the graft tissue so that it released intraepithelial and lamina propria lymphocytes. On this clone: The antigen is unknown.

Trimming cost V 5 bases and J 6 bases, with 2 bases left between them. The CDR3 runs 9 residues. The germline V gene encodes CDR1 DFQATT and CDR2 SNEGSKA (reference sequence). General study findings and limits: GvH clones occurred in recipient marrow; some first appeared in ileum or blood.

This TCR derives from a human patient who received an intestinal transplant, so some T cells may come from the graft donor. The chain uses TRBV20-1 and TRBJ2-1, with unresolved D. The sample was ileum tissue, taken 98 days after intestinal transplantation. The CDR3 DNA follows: TGCAGTGCTTCCAATGAGCAGTTCTTC. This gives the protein CSASNEQFF.